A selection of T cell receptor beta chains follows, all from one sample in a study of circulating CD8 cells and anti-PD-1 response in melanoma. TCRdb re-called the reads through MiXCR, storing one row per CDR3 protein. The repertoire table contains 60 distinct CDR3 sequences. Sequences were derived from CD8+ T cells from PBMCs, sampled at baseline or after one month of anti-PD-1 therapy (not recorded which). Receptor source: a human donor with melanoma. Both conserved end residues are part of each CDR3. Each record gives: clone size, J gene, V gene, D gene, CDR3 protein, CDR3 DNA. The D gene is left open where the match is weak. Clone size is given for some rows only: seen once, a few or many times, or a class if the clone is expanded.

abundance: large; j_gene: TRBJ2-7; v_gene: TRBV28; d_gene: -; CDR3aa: CASSPRGRYEQYF; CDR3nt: TGTGCCAGCAGTCCCAGGGGGAGGTACGAGCAGTACTTC
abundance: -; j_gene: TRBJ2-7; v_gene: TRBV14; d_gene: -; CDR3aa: CASSQDVSRLHEQYF; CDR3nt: TGTGCCAGCAGCCAAGATGTCAGTCGGTTGCACGAGCAGTACTTC
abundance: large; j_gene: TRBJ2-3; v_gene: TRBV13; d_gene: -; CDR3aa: CASSFRSHWADTQYF; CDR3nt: TGTGCCAGCAGCTTTAGGTCCCATTGGGCAGATACGCAGTATTTT
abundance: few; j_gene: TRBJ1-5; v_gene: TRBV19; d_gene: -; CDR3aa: CASSIIYGEGFWQPQHF; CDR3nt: TGTGCCAGTAGTATAATTTACGGGGAAGGATTCTGGCAGCCCCAGCATTTT
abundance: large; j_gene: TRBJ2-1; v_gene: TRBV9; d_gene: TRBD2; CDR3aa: CASSVEGLAGAPGDEQFF; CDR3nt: TGTGCCAGCAGCGTAGAGGGACTAGCGGGGGCCCCCGGCGATGAGCAGTTCTTC
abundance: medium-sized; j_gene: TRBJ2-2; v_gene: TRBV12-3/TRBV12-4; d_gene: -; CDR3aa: CASSYREAGELFF; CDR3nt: TGTGCCAGCAGCTACAGGGAGGCCGGGGAGCTGTTTTTT
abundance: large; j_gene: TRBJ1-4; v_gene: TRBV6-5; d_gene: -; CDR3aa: CASSPEGEADEKLFF; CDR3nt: TGTGCCAGCAGCCCCGAGGGGGAGGCCGATGAAAAACTGTTTTTT
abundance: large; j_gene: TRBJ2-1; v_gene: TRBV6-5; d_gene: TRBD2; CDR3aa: CASSTAGGLDEQFF; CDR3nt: TGTGCCAGCAGTACAGCGGGGGGGCTGGATGAGCAGTTCTTC
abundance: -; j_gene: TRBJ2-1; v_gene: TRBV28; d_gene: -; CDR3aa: CASSFKGGYNGQFF; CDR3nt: TGTGCCAGCAGTTTTAAGGGGGGCTACAATGGGCAGTTCTTC
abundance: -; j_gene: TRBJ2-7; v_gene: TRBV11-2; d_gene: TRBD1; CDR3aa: CASRGKQGIFAYEQYF; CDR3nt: TGTGCCAGCAGGGGAAAACAGGGGATTTTCGCCTACGAGCAGTACTTC
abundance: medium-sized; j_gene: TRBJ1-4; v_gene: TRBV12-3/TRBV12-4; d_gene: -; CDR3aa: CASSPEGWEKLFF; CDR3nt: TGTGCCAGCAGTCCCGAGGGTTGGGAAAAACTGTTTTTT
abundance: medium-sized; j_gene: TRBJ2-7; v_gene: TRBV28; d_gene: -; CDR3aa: CASTAWAGPSYEQYF; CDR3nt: TGTGCCAGCACCGCCTGGGCAGGGCCTTCCTACGAGCAGTACTTC
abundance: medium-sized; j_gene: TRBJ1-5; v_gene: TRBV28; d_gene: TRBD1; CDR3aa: CASSLFAITVPEDRGHQPQHF; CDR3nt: TGTGCCAGCAGTTTATTCGCCATTACCGTCCCAGAGGACAGGGGGCATCAGCCCCAGCATTTT